The source of this T cell receptor beta chain is a study of vaccination effects on CD4 cells after COVID-19. Comment on this clone: As yet, its antigen is unknown. At one end, the junction sequence differs from germline, possibly due to a read error.

Prior to sequencing, the ViraFEST assay stimulated PBMC with viral peptide pools, which expanded the antigen-specific CD4+ T cells. A roughly ten-day culture period preceded the isolation of CD4+ T cells. Recipients of the vaccine had no prior SARS-CoV-2 infection and negative nucleocapsid antibodies. The repertoire was sequenced with immunoSEQ multiplex PCR; TCRdb's copy has only in-frame clones and lacks some. The sample has 52,000 or so clones, 70% seen once. Germline V gene sequence: CDR1 SSHAT, CDR2 FNYEAQ (reference sequence). The CDR3 consists of 14 residues. The starting material was CD4+ T cells from PBMCs cultured with SARS-CoV-2 spike peptides, obtained before COVID-19 vaccination. The clonotype was recovered from a human donor who received a COVID-19 vaccine. The chain has TRBV7-7 and TRBJ2-5, with D tentatively TRBD2 (6 bases). Written as DNA, the CDR3 is TGTGCTAGCAGCTTAGCGGCTACAGGCGGGACCCAGTACTTC. As protein: CASSLAATGGTQYF.